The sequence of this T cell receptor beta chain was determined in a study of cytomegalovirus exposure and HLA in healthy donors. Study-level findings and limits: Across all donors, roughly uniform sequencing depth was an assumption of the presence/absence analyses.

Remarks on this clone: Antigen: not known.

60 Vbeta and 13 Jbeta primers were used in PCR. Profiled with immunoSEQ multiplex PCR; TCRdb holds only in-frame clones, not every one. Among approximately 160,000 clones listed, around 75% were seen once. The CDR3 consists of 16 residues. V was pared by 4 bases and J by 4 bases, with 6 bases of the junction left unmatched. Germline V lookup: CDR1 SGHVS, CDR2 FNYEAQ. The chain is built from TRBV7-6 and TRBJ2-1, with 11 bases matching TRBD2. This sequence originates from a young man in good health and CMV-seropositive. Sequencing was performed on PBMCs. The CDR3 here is CASSSGLAVLYNEQFF. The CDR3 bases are TGTGCCAGCAGCTCGGGACTAGCGGTCTTATACAATGAGCAGTTCTTC.